These T cell receptor beta chains were read from a single sample in a study of beta chain features in type 1 diabetes. Libraries were prepared by immunoSEQ multiplex PCR; TCRdb keeps only in-frame clonotypes and omits some of them. The repertoire holds 100,000 to 150,000 clones, with around 15% as singletons. Material: central memory CD4+ T cells from blood. Receptors originate from a young man with type 1 diabetes. The CDR3 runs from the conserved cysteine through the conserved F or W. Fields, in order: J gene, clone size, D gene, V gene, CDR3 protein, CDR3 DNA. The D gene is left open where the match is weak. Expanded clones are given a class, and other clones once, few, many or no size at all.

J: TRBJ2-2; size: few; D: .; V: TRBV7-2; CDR3: CASGFSMRGTGELFF; DNA: TGTGCCAGCGGCTTCTCAATGAGGGGAACCGGGGAGCTGTTTTTT
J: TRBJ1-1; size: many; D: .; V: TRBV7-9; CDR3: CASSLSQLNTEAFF; DNA: TGTGCCAGCAGCTTAAGCCAGCTGAACACTGAAGCTTTCTTT
J: TRBJ2-5; size: few; D: .; V: TRBV11-2; CDR3: CASSSEGPRTQYF; DNA: TGTGCCAGCAGCTCAGAAGGGCCCCGGACCCAGTACTTC
J: TRBJ2-4; size: few; D: TRBD1; V: TRBV13; CDR3: CASTGQGSAKNIQYF; DNA: TGTGCCAGCACCGGACAGGGTTCGGCCAAAAACATTCAGTACTTC
J: TRBJ2-1; size: few; D: .; V: TRBV28; CDR3: CASSPTRGYNEQFF; DNA: TGTGCCAGCAGTCCAACTCGTGGGTACAATGAGCAGTTCTTC
J: TRBJ2-3; size: .; D: .; V: TRBV5-1; CDR3: CASSLASSEIDTQYF; DNA: TGCGCCAGCAGCTTGGCCTCTAGCGAGATAGATACGCAGTATTTT
J: TRBJ2-3; size: few; D: .; V: TRBV4-2; CDR3: CASSQDTGDTDTQYF; DNA: TGTGCCAGCAGCCAAGATACAGGAGACACAGATACGCAGTATTTT
J: TRBJ2-2; size: .; D: .; V: TRBV9; CDR3: CASSVEQHTGELFF; DNA: TGTGCCAGCAGCGTAGAACAGCACACCGGGGAGCTGTTTTTT
J: TRBJ1-5; size: few; D: .; V: TRBV7-8; CDR3: CASSLRQGGRDQPQHF; DNA: TGTGCCAGCAGCCTTAGGCAGGGAGGGAGGGATCAGCCCCAGCATTTT
J: TRBJ2-6; size: few; D: .; V: TRBV2; CDR3: CASATGSGANVLTF; DNA: TGTGCCAGCGCAACAGGTTCCGGGGCCAACGTCCTGACTTTC
J: TRBJ1-1; size: .; D: .; V: TRBV9; CDR3: CASSVDGGDTEAFF; DNA: TGTGCCAGCAGCGTAGACGGCGGCGACACTGAAGCTTTCTTT
J: TRBJ2-5; size: .; D: .; V: TRBV7-9; CDR3: CASSPAQGRETQYF; DNA: TGTGCCAGCAGCCCTGCTCAGGGGAGAGAGACCCAGTACTTC
J: TRBJ2-3; size: .; D: TRBD2; V: TRBV5-1; CDR3: CASSERTSPDTQYF; DNA: TGCGCCAGCAGCGAACGGACTAGTCCGGATACGCAGTATTTT
J: TRBJ2-5; size: .; D: .; V: TRBV7-7; CDR3: CASSQGGGFEETQYF; DNA: TGTGCCAGTTCCCAGGGAGGGGGCTTCGAAGAGACCCAGTACTTC
J: TRBJ2-7; size: few; D: TRBD2; V: TRBV5-1; CDR3: CASSQSGGNYEQYF; DNA: TGCGCCAGCAGCCAAAGCGGGGGGAACTACGAGCAGTACTTC
J: TRBJ2-3; size: few; D: .; V: TRBV5-4; CDR3: CASSLTGSTDTQYF; DNA: TGTGCCAGCAGCTTAACAGGGAGCACAGATACGCAGTATTTT
J: TRBJ2-4; size: many; D: TRBD2; V: TRBV4-3; CDR3: CASSKAGAQNIQYF; DNA: TGCGCCAGCAGCAAAGCGGGGGCCCAAAACATTCAGTACTTC
J: TRBJ2-1; size: few; D: .; V: TRBV7-9; CDR3: CASSLRDSEQFF; DNA: TGTGCCAGCAGCTTACGTGACAGTGAGCAGTTCTTC
J: TRBJ2-3; size: .; D: .; V: TRBV9; CDR3: CASSAGPVRGTDTQYF; DNA: TGTGCCAGCAGCGCCGGACCAGTCCGTGGCACAGATACGCAGTATTTT
J: TRBJ2-7; size: once; D: TRBD1; V: TRBV4-1; CDR3: CASSQGQGSLSYEQYF; DNA: TGCGCCAGCAGCCAGGGACAGGGATCCCTCTCCTACGAGCAGTACTTC
J: TRBJ2-4; size: .; D: .; V: TRBV18; CDR3: CASSLNPGLANIQYF; DNA: TGTGCCAGCTCACTAAACCCAGGGTTAGCGAACATTCAGTACTTC
J: TRBJ2-7; size: .; D: TRBD2; V: TRBV7-2; CDR3: CASSLAASGGSYEQYF; DNA: TGTGCCAGCAGCTTAGCGGCTAGCGGGGGATCCTACGAGCAGTACTTC
J: TRBJ2-1; size: few; D: TRBD2; V: TRBV5-4; CDR3: CASSQDPSGGMNEQFF; DNA: TGTGCCAGCAGCCAAGACCCAAGCGGGGGAATGAATGAGCAGTTCTTC
J: TRBJ2-1; size: .; D: .; V: TRBV4-2; CDR3: CASSQASGGSDNEQFF; DNA: TGTGCCAGCAGCCAAGCAAGTGGGGGTAGCGACAATGAGCAGTTCTTC
J: TRBJ2-3; size: few; D: TRBD1; V: TRBV29-1; CDR3: CSAIGQGRRDTQYF; DNA: TGCAGCGCCATAGGACAGGGAAGGCGAGATACGCAGTATTTT
J: TRBJ2-7; size: few; D: .; V: TRBV9; CDR3: CASSKMVGDEQYF; DNA: TGTGCCAGCAGCAAAATGGTGGGCGACGAGCAGTACTTC
J: TRBJ2-7; size: few; D: .; V: TRBV7-2; CDR3: CASSFNGGRSSYEQYF; DNA: TGTGCCAGCAGCTTTAATGGGGGAAGAAGCTCCTACGAGCAGTACTTC
J: TRBJ2-1; size: few; D: .; V: TRBV4-2; CDR3: CASSQVQGYNEQFF; DNA: TGTGCCAGCAGCCAAGTACAGGGATACAATGAGCAGTTCTTC
J: TRBJ1-2; size: few; D: TRBD1; V: TRBV9; CDR3: CASSTGQGDGYTF; DNA: TGTGCCAGCAGCACAGGACAGGGCGACGGCTACACCTTC
J: TRBJ1-6; size: .; D: TRBD1; V: TRBV5-1; CDR3: CASSLAEGQTRFLHF; DNA: TGCGCCAGCAGCTTGGCGGAGGGACAGACCCGCTTCCTCCACTTT